Below are 23 T cell receptor beta chains sequenced from a single sample in a study of T cells after somatic rescue of genetic block. Here immunoSEQ multiplex PCR was the method, and the copy in TCRdb shows in-frame clones only, minus some. This sample has tens of thousands of clones, with about 92% found just once. The sample consisted of peripheral blood mononuclear cells (PBMCs). These receptor sequences come from a man between 35 and 55 years old.

V and J are TRBV6-6 and TRBJ2-2; weak D call: TRBD1 (5 bases). The CDR3 length is 14 residues. V lost 4 bases and J lost 5, with 11 bases in between. Germline-derived CDR1 and CDR2 are MNHNY and SVGAGI (reference sequence). CDR3 sequence (DNA): TGTGCCAGCAGTTCCCAGGGAAGAACCGGGGAGCTGTTTTTT. As protein: CASSSQGRTGELFF.

The gene calls are TRBV7-9 and TRBJ2-7, with TRBD1 matching 9 bases. The CDR3 is 16 amino acids. Germline V gene lookup returns CDR1 SEHNR and CDR2 FQNEAQ (reference sequence). Trimming took 0 bases from V and 1 from J; bases not matched to a gene: 4. The DNA of the CDR3 is TGTGCCAGCAGCTTAGCGACAGGGGGGAGTTCCTACGAGCAGTACTTC. The encoded protein is CASSLATGGSSYEQYF.

The chain combines TRBV6-5 with TRBJ1-2, with 7 bases that match TRBD1. V shed 4 bases and J 8 bases; nucleotides not matched to a gene: 7. Germline values: CDR1 MNHEY, CDR2 SVGAGI. This CDR3 comprises 13 residues. CDR3 protein: CASSSFRGQGYTF. Here the CDR3 DNA reads TGTGCCAGCAGTTCCTTCCGGGGACAGGGCTACACCTTC.

V gene TRBV7-9 combines with J gene TRBJ2-6; D gene ambiguous. Deletions cut 1 base from V and 4 bases from J, with 8 bases between. This CDR3 comprises 15 residues. The germline V gene has CDR1 SEHNR and CDR2 FQNEAQ (reference sequence). CDR3 sequence: CASSLGAYGANVLTF. The CDR3, as DNA: TGTGCCAGCAGCTTAGGAGCGTACGGGGCCAACGTCCTGACTTTC.

This clone has a handful of counts. This chain joins TRBV4-2 and TRBJ1-1, with D possibly TRBD1 on 6 matching bases. This CDR3 has 14 residues. Germline assignment: CDR1 LGHNA and CDR2 YNFKEQ. Trimming took off 3 bases at V and 3 bases at J, with 11 bases between the two ends. CDR3 amino acids: CASSHAGDHTEAFF. The CDR3 DNA reads as TGTGCCAGCAGCCATGCAGGGGATCACACTGAAGCTTTCTTT.

The genes are TRBV27 and TRBJ1-5; D possibly corresponds to TRBD1 (5 bases). Trimming pared 8 bases from V and 0 bases from J, leaving 14 bases between. The CDR3 loop spans 15 amino acids. Germline V gives CDR1 MNHEY, CDR2 SMNVEV (reference sequence). CDR3 nucleotides: TGTGCCAGCGCTTGGACATGGAGTAGCAATCAGCCCCAGCATTTT. Amino acid sequence: CASAWTWSSNQPQHF.

Concerning this clone itself: The sample carries other DNA sequences with the same CDR3. This sequence joins TRBV5-1 and TRBJ2-7, with unresolved D. Per germline, CDR1 SGHRS and CDR2 YFSETQ. The V end was cut by 0 bases, the J end by 2 bases, with 9 bases between. There are 14 residues in the CDR3. This CDR3 reads CASSLVVSPYEQYF. The CDR3, as DNA: TGCGCCAGCAGCTTGGTTGTCAGCCCCTACGAGCAGTACTTC.

V is TRBV13 and J is TRBJ2-3; D may be TRBD2 (6 bases). CDR3 length: 13 amino acids. V gave up 6 bases and J gave up 4 bases, with 11 bases separating them. CDR1 is PRHDT, CDR2 FYEKMQ, per germline (reference sequence). In nucleotides, the CDR3 is TGTGCCAGCAGTTTTGGAGGGGCAGATACGCAGTATTTT. Its protein is CASSFGGADTQYF. The entire variable domain, with the rest obtained from reference TRBV13 and TRBJ2-3, is as follows: AAGVIQSPRHLIKEKRETATLKCYPIPRHDTVYWYQQGPGQDPQFLISFYEKMQSDKGSIPDRFSAQQFSDYHSELNMSSLELGDSALYFCASSFGGADTQYFGPGTRLTVL.

The chain couples TRBV9 to TRBJ2-1, with unresolved D. This CDR3 spans 12 amino acids. The V gene's germline CDR1 is SGDLS and CDR2 YYNGEE. Trimming left V 3 bases short and J 9 bases short, with 10 bases between. In DNA, the CDR3 is TGTGCCAGCAGCGGTGGGGTGCGTGAGCAGTTCTTC. As protein: CASSGGVREQFF.

V is TRBV10-3 and J is TRBJ2-5; 14 nucleotides agree with TRBD2. Germline CDR1 is ENHRY and CDR2 is SYGVKD. This CDR3 contains 17 residues. V trimming: 3 bases; J trimming: 2 bases; junction bases outside the gene matches: 5. The CDR3 nucleotides are TGTGCCATCAGTGACGATGGGACTAGCGGGAGACAAGAGACCCAGTACTTC. It is translated as CAISDDGTSGRQETQYF.

The genes are TRBV7-9 and TRBJ1-4, with D perhaps TRBD1 (6 bases). This CDR3 is 17 amino acids long. V lost 4 bases and J 8 bases, leaving 23 bases between the germline ends. CDR1 SEHNR and CDR2 FQNEAQ come from the germline V gene (reference sequence). CDR3 nucleotides: TGTGCCAGCAGCTGGGGGGCGGATTCAGGGAGGAGGGAAAAACTGTTTTTT. Translated, it gives CASSWGADSGRREKLFF.

The chain joins TRBV28 to TRBJ1-5; no clear D gene. This CDR3 has 14 residues. Trimming cost V 3 bases and J 6 bases, with 12 bases left between them. Germline values: CDR1 MDHEN, CDR2 SYDVKM. CDR3: CASSFREGGQPQHF. CDR3 in DNA: TGTGCCAGCAGTTTCCGGGAGGGCGGTCAGCCCCAGCATTTT.

This chain links TRBV7-9 with TRBJ1-2; TRBD1 might be the D (5 bases). Germline CDR1 reads SEHNR; CDR2 reads FQNEAQ (reference sequence). The ends were cut back, 11 bases at V and 2 bases at J, with 12 bases in the middle. The CDR3 length is 12 residues. The CDR3 region is CAGSKGNYGYTF. CDR3 bases: TGTGCCGGTAGTAAGGGGAACTATGGCTACACCTTC.

The chain has TRBV28 and TRBJ2-5; D ambiguous. Trimming left V 2 bases short and J 9 bases short, with 16 bases between. The CDR3 is 14 residues long. Per germline, CDR1 MDHEN and CDR2 SYDVKM. CDR3 in amino acids: CASSLRDPRMAQYF. The CDR3 DNA sequence: TGTGCCAGCAGTTTACGCGACCCCAGGATGGCCCAGTACTTC.

V usage is TRBV5-4 and J usage is TRBJ1-2, with D perhaps matching TRBD1 (6 bases). The V gene's germline CDR1 is SGHNT and CDR2 YYREEE (reference sequence). The CDR3 extends over 14 amino acids. Trimming stripped 4 bases from V and 6 bases from J, with 16 bases between. The CDR3 sequence: CASSPTTGFDGYTF. The CDR3 coding sequence is TGTGCCAGCAGCCCAACCACAGGGTTCGATGGCTACACCTTC.

The rearrangement uses TRBV7-9 and TRBJ1-4, with TRBD1 matching 7 bases. There are 16 residues in the CDR3. Germline V lookup: CDR1 SEHNR, CDR2 FQNEAQ (reference sequence). V lost 3 bases to trimming and J lost 4 bases; unmatched junction nucleotides: 8. CDR3: CASSFSLRDSNEKLFF. DNA for the CDR3: TGTGCCAGCAGCTTCTCCCTCCGGGACAGTAATGAAAAACTGTTTTTT. Looking up the rest from reference TRBV7-9 and TRBJ1-4 gives the full variable domain: DTGVSQNPRHKITKRGQNVTFRCDPISEHNRLYWYRQTLGQGPEFLTYFQNEAQLEKSRLLSDRFSAERPKGSFSTLEIQRTEQGDSAMYLCASSFSLRDSNEKLFFGSGTQLSVL.

This chain joins TRBV9 and TRBJ2-5; the D gene is possibly TRBD1 (6 bases). The J call may be in error: the DNA end matches TRBJ2-7 better. The CDR3 runs 17 residues. Germline V gives CDR1 SGDLS, CDR2 YYNGEE. CDR3 nucleotide sequence: TGTGCCAGCAGCGTAGGGGTTGGGGACATAAACTCCTACGAGCAGTACTTC. It codes for CASSVGVGDINSYEQYF.

The rearrangement links TRBV5-8 to TRBJ2-2; 8 bases fit TRBD1. Germline trimming cut 4 bases from V and 6 bases from J; bases unmatched to any gene: 5. Per the germline V gene, CDR1 is SGHTS and CDR2 is YDEGEE. This CDR3 has 14 residues. The chain's CDR3 is CASSTDRGPGELFF. CDR3 bases: TGTGCCAGCAGCACAGACAGGGGACCCGGGGAGCTGTTTTTT.

This chain connects TRBV6-5 to TRBJ1-2; D is unresolved. The CDR3 spans 11 residues. V was pared by 1 base and J by 14 bases, with 11 bases between. The germline gives CDR1 MNHEY, CDR2 SVGAGI. The CDR3 bases are TGTGCCAGCAGTTACTTATCGGGGTGGACCTTC. Residues: CASSYLSGWTF.

CDR3 sequence (DNA): TGTGCCAGCAGTTTACGTCCGGCGAACACTGAAGCTTTCTTT. Residues: CASSLRPANTEAFF. The rearrangement uses TRBV27 and TRBJ1-1, with D hard to call. The CDR3 sequence is 14 residues long. With 2 bases removed from V and 1 base from J, the gap between germline ends came to 8 bases. CDR1 and CDR2 (germline): MNHEY, SMNVEV (reference sequence).

In its sample, this clone was seen once. The chain has TRBV27 and TRBJ1-4; D is possibly TRBD1 (5 bases). The V gene lost 6 bases and the J gene lost 10 bases, with 18 bases spanning the gap. The CDR3 is made up of 14 amino acids. Per the germline V gene, CDR1 is MNHEY and CDR2 is SMNVEV (reference sequence). The CDR3 sequence is CASREGAVVGKLFF. The CDR3 region has the DNA TGTGCCAGCAGAGAAGGGGCTGTTGTGGGAAAACTGTTTTTT.

The CDR3 sequence is CASSTEGLSNQPQHF. The CDR3 coding sequence is TGCGCCAGCTCAACCGAGGGGCTTAGCAATCAGCCCCAGCATTTT. This chain connects TRBV10-2 to TRBJ1-5; a weak D match, TRBD1 (5 bases). The CDR3 extends over 15 amino acids. Trimming left V 8 bases short and J 0 bases short, with 14 bases between. Germline-derived CDR1 and CDR2 are WSHSY and SAAADI.

This clone occurred once. The genes are TRBV27 and TRBJ2-3; D gene uncertain. The CDR3 contains 13 residues. CDR1 and CDR2 (germline): MNHEY, SMNVEV (reference sequence). The V end lost 10 bases, the J end lost 5 bases, and 16 bases lay between the germline ends. The CDR3 protein is CATTSGFRDTQYF. CDR3 DNA: TGTGCCACCACCTCAGGATTCAGAGATACGCAGTATTTT.